This T cell receptor beta chain was found in a study of Ad26.COV2.S vaccination and SARS-CoV-2 variants. Study background: It was the COV1001 Ad26.COV2.S trial arm that included the donor. Whole-study findings and limits: Placebo and vaccine recipients had non-spike TCR breadth that was similar. Recipients given vaccine exceeded placebo recipients in spike-specific TCR breadth.

Data came from immunoSEQ multiplex PCR; TCRdb stores just in-frame clones and leaves some out. This table has a few hundred thousand clones, about four fifths appearing once. As to treatment: roughly 19 received Ad26.COV2.S at low or high dose, single or two shots; 5 received placebo; per-sample allocation not given. Following the first vaccine or placebo injection, samples were taken on day 63. The administered vaccine (an Ad26 vector) expressed Wuhan-strain SARS-CoV-2 spike. Concerning this clone itself: Antigen specificity is unknown.

This CDR3 is 16 amino acids long. CDR1 SGHRS and CDR2 YFSETQ come from the germline V gene. Trimming stripped 3 bases from V and 1 base from J, with 16 bases between. The origin of this receptor is a person aged 18-65 years who received the Ad26.COV2.S COVID-19 vaccine or a placebo. J is TRBJ1-1 and V is TRBV5-1, with D perhaps TRBD1 (6 bases). Sequences were derived from peripheral blood, sampled in a trial of Ad26.COV2.S vaccine versus placebo. The CDR3 sequence is CASSWLSGAGNTEAFF. The DNA for the CDR3 is TGCGCCAGCAGCTGGCTTTCAGGGGCGGGGAACACTGAAGCTTTCTTT.